The present entry profiles one T cell receptor beta chain with its context. The target antigen is unknown. This sample was taken from a study of radiation and T cells in renal cell carcinoma. Study overall: Nephrectomy followed 15 Gy stereotactic body radiation by 4 weeks. Notes on the study in general: Without pretreatment biopsies, baseline tumor clonotype presence was undetermined.

Noted time point: baseline pretreatment blood. The treatment is: 15 Gy SBRT to primary tumor, nephrectomy 4 weeks later. The assay was immunoSEQ multiplex PCR, and TCRdb's table has in-frame clones only and misses some. The top ten clones hold approximately 6.4% of a sample with 70,000 to 95,000 clones, over 75% of them seen once. The sequence was collected from a man in his sixties with renal cell carcinoma. The source material was blood, sampled from a patient whose treatment included radiotherapy and nephrectomy.

CDR3 in amino acids: CASSLQGSLSGELFF. DNA for the CDR3: TGTGCCAGCAGCTTACAGGGGTCACTTTCCGGGGAGCTGTTTTTT. This chain links TRBV5-4 with TRBJ2-2, with TRBD1 matching over 7 bases. After removal of 2 bases from V and 6 bases from J, the junction contained 7 bases not matched to a gene. Germline CDR1 and CDR2: SGHNT and YYREEE (reference sequence). The CDR3 sequence is 15 residues long.